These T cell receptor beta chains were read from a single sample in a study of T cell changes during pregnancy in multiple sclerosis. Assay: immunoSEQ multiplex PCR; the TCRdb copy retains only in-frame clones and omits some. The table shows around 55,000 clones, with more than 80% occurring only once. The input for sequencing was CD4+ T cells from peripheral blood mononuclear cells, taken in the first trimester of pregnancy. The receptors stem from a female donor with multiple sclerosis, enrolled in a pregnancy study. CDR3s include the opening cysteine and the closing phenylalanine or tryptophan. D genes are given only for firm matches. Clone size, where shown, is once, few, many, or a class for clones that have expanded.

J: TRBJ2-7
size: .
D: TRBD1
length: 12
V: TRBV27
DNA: TGTGCCAGCAGGGACAGGGGCTACGAGCAGTACTTC
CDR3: CASRDRGYEQYF

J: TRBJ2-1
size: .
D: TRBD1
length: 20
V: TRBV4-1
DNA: TGCGCCAGCAGCCAAGAAGCTGAACTAGGGGGCCAAGGATCCTACAATGAGCAGTTCTTC
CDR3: CASSQEAELGGQGSYNEQFF

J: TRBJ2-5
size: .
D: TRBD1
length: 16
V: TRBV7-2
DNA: TGTGCCAGCAGCTTAGGGGAGACAGGGGGCCCAGAGACCCAGTACTTC
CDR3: CASSLGETGGPETQYF

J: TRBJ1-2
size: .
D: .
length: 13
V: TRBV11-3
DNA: TGTGCCAGCAGCTTGGGGGACATGGGTGCCTACACCTTC
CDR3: CASSLGDMGAYTF

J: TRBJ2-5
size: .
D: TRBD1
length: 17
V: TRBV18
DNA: TGTGCCAGCTCACCACCCTCCGGACAGGGGACGAAAGAGACCCAGTACTTC
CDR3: CASSPPSGQGTKETQYF

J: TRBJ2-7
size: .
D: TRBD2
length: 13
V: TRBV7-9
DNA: TGTGCCAGCAGCCCGGGGGGTGCTTACGAGCAGTACTTC
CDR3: CASSPGGAYEQYF

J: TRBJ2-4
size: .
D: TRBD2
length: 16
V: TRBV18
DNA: TGTGCCAGCTCACCTCCGGGACTAGCGGGAGGGGACATTCAGTACTTC
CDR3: CASSPPGLAGGDIQYF

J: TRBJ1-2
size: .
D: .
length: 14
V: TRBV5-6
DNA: TGTGCCAGCAGCTTTTTTTCCGACTTCTATGGCTACACCTTC
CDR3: CASSFFSDFYGYTF

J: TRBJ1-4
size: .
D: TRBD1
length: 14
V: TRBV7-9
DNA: TGTGCCAGCAGGGCGGACAGGGATCGGGAAAAACTGTTTTTT
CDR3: CASRADRDREKLFF

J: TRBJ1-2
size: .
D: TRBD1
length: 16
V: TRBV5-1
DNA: TGCGCCAGCCAAAACACCGGGACAGGTCAAGCGGTGGGCTACACCTTC
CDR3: CASQNTGTGQAVGYTF

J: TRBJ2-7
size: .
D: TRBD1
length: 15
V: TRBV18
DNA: TGTGCCAGCTCACCCTCTTGGGACAGAGCCTACGAGCAGTACTTC
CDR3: CASSPSWDRAYEQYF

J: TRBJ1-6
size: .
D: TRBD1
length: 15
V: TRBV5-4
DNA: TGTGCCAGCAGCCCCCGGACAGGGTCTAATTCACCCCTCCACTTT
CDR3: CASSPRTGSNSPLHF

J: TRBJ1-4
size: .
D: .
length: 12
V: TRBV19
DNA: TGTGCCAGTACTAATCCTGCTGAAAAACTGTTTTTT
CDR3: CASTNPAEKLFF

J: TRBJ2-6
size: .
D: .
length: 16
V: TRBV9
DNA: TGTGCCAGCAGCGTAGGGGGGCTTGCTGGGGCCAACGTCCTGACTTTC
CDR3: CASSVGGLAGANVLTF

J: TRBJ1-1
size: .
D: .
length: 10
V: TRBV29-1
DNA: TGCAGCACCACAGGCACTGAAGCTTTCTTT
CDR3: CSTTGTEAFF

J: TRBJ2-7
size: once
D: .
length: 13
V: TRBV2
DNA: TGTGCCAGCAGTGGCGACACCTACTACGAGCAGTACTTC
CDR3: CASSGDTYYEQYF

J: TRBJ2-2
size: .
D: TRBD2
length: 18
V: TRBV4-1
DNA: TGCGCCAGCAGCCACGTCACTAGCGGGAGGACGAACACCGGGGAGCTGTTTTTT
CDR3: CASSHVTSGRTNTGELFF

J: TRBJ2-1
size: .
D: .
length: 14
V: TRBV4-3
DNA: TGCGCCAGCAGCCCCGAGGTAGCGGAGAATGAGCAGTTCTTC
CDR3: CASSPEVAENEQFF

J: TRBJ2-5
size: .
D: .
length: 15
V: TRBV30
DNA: TGTGCCTGGAGCCCCGGGACTCTGACTCGGGAGACCCAGTACTTC
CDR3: CAWSPGTLTRETQYF

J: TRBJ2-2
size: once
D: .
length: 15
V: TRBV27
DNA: TGTGCCAGCACTAGATTTAGCGGAGGGACCGGGGAGCTGTTTTTT
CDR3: CASTRFSGGTGELFF

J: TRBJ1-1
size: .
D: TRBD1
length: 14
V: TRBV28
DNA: TGTGCCAGCAGTCGACAGGGGGCGAACACTGAAGCTTTCTTT
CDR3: CASSRQGANTEAFF

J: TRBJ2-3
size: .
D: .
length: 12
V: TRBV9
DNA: TGTGCCAGCAGCCAAGAGTGGGATACGCAGTATTTT
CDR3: CASSQEWDTQYF

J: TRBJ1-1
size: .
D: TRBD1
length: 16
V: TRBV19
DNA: TGTGCCAGTAGTATGGGGACAGGGGTTTTTGGCACTGAAGCTTTCTTT
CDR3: CASSMGTGVFGTEAFF

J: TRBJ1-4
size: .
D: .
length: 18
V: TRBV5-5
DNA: TGTGCCAGCAGACCATCCCCGCTAACAAACAGGATTAATGAAAAACTGTTTTTT
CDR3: CASRPSPLTNRINEKLFF

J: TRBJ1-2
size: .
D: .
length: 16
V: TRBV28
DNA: TGTGCCAGCAAGATCCGTCGGACAGCGGCTAACTATGGCTACACCTTC
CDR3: CASKIRRTAANYGYTF

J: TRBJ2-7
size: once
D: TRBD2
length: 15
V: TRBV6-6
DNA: TGTGCCAGCAGTATCCACGCTAGCGGGTCCTACGAGCAGTACTTC
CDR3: CASSIHASGSYEQYF

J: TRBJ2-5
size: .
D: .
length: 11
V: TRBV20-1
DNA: TGCAGTGCACACGGACAGGAGACCCAGTACTTC
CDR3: CSAHGQETQYF

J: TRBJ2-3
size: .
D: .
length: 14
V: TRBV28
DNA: TGTGCCAGCAGTTTACAGGGTAGCACAGATACGCAGTATTTT
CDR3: CASSLQGSTDTQYF

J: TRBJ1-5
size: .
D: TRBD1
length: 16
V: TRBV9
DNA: TGTGCCAGCAGCGTAGGCACAGGGGGCGGCAATCAGCCCCAGCATTTT
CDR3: CASSVGTGGGNQPQHF

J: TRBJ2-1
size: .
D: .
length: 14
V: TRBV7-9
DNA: TGTGCCAGCAGCTTGTGGTTGGGGGGAAATGAGCAGTTCTTC
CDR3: CASSLWLGGNEQFF

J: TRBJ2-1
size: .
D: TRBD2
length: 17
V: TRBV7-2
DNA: TGTGCCAGCAGCTTAGTTCGTCTGGTAGCGGGAGTCAATGAGCAGTTCTTC
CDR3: CASSLVRLVAGVNEQFF

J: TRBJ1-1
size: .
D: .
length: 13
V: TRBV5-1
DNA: TGCGCCAGCAGCTTGAAAGGTGGACTGACAGCTTTCTTT
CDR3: CASSLKGGLTAFF

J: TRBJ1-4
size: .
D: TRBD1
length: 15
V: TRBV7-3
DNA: TGTGCCAGCAGCTCCCGACAGGGGATCAAGGAAAAACTGTTTTTT
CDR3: CASSSRQGIKEKLFF

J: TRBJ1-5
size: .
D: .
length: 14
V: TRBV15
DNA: TGTGCCACCAGAGAGACATTAGGCAATCAGCCCCAGCATTTT
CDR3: CATRETLGNQPQHF

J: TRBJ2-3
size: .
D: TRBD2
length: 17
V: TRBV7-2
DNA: TGTGCCAGCAGCTTAAGGGGACTAGCGGGTAGCACAGATACGCAGTATTTT
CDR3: CASSLRGLAGSTDTQYF

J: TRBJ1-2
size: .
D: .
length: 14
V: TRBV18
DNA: TGTGCCAGCTCACCACTTGCGGGGGCTGAAGGCTACACCTTC
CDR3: CASSPLAGAEGYTF

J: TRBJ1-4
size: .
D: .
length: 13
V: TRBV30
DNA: TGTGCCTGGAGTGGTAACTTCGGGGAAAAACTGTTTTTT
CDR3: CAWSGNFGEKLFF

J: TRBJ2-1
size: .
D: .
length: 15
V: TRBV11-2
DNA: TGTGCCAGCAGCTTCTTACAGGGCGATTATAATGAGCAGTTCTTC
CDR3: CASSFLQGDYNEQFF

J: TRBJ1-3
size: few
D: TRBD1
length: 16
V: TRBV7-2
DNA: TGTGCCAGCAGCTTAGCCGGACAGGGGACGGGAAACACCATATATTTT
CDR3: CASSLAGQGTGNTIYF

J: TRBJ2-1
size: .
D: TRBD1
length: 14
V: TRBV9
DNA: TGTGCCAGCAGCGTAATTTGGACAGGCAATGAGCAGTTCTTC
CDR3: CASSVIWTGNEQFF

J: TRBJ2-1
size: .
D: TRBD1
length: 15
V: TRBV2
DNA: TGTGCCAGCAGTGAAGGGGGACAGAGATACAATGAGCAGTTCTTC
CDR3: CASSEGGQRYNEQFF

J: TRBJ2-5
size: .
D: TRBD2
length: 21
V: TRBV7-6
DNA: TGTGCCAGCAGCTCTCCAGGGGGAGCGGGAGGGCCTTATGGGTACCAAGAGACCCAGTACTTC
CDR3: CASSSPGGAGGPYGYQETQYF

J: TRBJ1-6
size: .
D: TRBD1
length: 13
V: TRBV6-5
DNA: TGTGCCAGCACCGGACAGGGGAATTCACCCCTCCACTTT
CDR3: CASTGQGNSPLHF

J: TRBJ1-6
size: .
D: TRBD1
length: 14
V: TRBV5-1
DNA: TGCGCCAGCAGCTTGGACAGGGGGAATTCACCCCTCCACTTT
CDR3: CASSLDRGNSPLHF

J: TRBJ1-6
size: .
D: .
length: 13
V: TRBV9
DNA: TGTGCCAGCAGCGTAGAAGAGAATTCACCCCTCCACTTT
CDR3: CASSVEENSPLHF